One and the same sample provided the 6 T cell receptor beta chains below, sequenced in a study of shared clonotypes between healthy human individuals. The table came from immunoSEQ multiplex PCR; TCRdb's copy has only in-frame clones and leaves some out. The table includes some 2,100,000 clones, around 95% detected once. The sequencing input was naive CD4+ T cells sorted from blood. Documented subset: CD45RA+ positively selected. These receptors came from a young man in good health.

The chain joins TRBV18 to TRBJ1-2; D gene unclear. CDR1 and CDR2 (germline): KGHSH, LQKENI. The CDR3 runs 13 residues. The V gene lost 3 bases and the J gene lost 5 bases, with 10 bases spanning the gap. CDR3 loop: CASSPGTRYGYTF. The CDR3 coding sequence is TGTGCCAGCTCACCCGGCACCCGTTATGGCTACACCTTC.

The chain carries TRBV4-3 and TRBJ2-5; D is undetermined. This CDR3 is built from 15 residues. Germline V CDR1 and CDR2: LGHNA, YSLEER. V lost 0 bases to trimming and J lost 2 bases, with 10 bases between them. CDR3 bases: TGCGCCAGCAGCCAAGAGATGGGCAGTCAAGAGACCCAGTACTTC. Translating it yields CASSQEMGSQETQYF.

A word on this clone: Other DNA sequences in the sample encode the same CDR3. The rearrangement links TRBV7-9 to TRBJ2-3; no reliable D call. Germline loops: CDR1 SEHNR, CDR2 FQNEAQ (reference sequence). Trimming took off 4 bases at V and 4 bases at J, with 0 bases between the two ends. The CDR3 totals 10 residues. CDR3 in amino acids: CASSSDTQYF. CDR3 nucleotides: TGTGCCAGCAGCTCAGATACGCAGTATTTT.

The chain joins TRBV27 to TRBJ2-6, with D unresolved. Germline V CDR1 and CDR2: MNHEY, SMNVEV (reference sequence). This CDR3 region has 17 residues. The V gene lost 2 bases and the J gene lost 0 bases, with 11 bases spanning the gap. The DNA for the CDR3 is TGTGCCAGCAGTTTAGCGTGGCAGTACTCTGGGGCCAACGTCCTGACTTTC. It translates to CASSLAWQYSGANVLTF.

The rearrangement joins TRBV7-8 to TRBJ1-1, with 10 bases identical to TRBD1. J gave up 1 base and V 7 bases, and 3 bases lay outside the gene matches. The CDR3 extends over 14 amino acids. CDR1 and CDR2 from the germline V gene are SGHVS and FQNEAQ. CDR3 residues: CASTRQGANTEAFF. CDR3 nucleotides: TGTGCCAGCACACGACAGGGGGCGAACACTGAAGCTTTCTTT.

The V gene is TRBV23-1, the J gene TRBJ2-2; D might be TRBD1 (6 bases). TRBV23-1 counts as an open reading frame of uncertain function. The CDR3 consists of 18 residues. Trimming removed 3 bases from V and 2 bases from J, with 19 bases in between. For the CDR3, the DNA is TGCGCCAGCAGTCACTTGGCAGGGGCTAGATCCAACACCGGGGAGCTGTTTTTT. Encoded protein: CASSHLAGARSNTGELFF.